This T cell receptor (beta chain) was identified during a study of cytomegalovirus exposure and HLA in healthy donors. The primer mix had 60 Vbeta and 13 Jbeta primers. Method: immunoSEQ multiplex PCR; TCRdb's copy keeps in-frame clones and lacks some. The data hold 150,000 or so clones, with 70% to 90% observed a single time. The germline gives CDR1 LGHNA, CDR2 YNFKEQ. The CDR3 has 15 residues. Trimming left V 0 bases short and J 0 bases short, with 7 bases between. Though probably carrying unrecorded immune exposures, donors were nominally healthy at sampling. This clone has just one count. Its antigen is not known. Study-level points and caveats: Roughly uniform depth of sequencing across donors was assumed in presence/absence analyses. Previous analysis showed most TCR beta V segments were productive about 87% or about 30% of the time. Available immune exposure information was restricted to CMV serostatus only.

This receptor was taken from a woman aged 18-35 years in good health and CMV-seronegative. The sequenced material came from PBMCs. V is TRBV4-2 and J is TRBJ2-3; D is ambiguous. CDR3 nucleotide sequence: TGTGCCAGCAGCCAAGACCCCATCAGCACAGATACGCAGTATTTT. It encodes CASSQDPISTDTQYF.